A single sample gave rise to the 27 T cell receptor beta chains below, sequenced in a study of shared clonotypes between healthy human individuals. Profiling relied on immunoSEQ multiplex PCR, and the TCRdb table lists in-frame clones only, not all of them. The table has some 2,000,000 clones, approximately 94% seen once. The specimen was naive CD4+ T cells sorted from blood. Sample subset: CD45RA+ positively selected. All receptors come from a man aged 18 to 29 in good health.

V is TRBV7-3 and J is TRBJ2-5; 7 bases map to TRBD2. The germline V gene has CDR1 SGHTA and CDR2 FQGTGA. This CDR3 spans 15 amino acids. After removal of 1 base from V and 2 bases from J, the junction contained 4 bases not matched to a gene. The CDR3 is CASSLIAGRQETQYF. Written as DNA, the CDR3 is TGTGCCAGCAGCTTAATAGCGGGCAGGCAAGAGACCCAGTACTTC.

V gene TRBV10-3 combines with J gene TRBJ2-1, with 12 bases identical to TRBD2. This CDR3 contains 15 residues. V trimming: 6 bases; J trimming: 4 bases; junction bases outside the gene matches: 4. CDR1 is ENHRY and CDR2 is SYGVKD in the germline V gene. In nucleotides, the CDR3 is TGTGCCATCAGAATGGGACTAGCGGGTTACAATGAGCAGTTCTTC. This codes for CAIRMGLAGYNEQFF.

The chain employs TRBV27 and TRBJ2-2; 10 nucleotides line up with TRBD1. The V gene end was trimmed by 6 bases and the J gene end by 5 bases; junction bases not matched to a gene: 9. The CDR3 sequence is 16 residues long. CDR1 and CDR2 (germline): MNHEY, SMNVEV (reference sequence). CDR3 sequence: CASRGQGTVGTGELFF. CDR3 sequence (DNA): TGTGCCAGCAGGGGACAGGGGACCGTGGGAACCGGGGAGCTGTTTTTT.

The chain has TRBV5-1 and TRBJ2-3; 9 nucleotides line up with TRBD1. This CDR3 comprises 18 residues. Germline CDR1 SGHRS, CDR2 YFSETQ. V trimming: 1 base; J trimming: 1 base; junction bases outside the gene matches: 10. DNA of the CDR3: TGCGCCAGCAGCTTGTCCATTGGTGGGACAGGGCGCACAGATACGCAGTATTTT. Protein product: CASSLSIGGTGRTDTQYF.

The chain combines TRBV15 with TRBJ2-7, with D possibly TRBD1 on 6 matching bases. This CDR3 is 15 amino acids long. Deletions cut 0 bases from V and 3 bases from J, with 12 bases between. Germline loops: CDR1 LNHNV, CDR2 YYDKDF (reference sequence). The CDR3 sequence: CATSREQTGRYEQYF. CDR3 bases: TGTGCCACCAGCAGAGAACAAACAGGGCGCTACGAGCAGTACTTC.

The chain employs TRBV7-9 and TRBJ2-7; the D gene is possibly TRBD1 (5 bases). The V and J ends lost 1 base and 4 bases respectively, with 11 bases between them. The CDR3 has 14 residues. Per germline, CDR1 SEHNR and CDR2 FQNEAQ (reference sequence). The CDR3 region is CASSLGGRVYEQYF. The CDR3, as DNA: TGTGCCAGCAGCTTAGGTGGCAGGGTGTACGAGCAGTACTTC.

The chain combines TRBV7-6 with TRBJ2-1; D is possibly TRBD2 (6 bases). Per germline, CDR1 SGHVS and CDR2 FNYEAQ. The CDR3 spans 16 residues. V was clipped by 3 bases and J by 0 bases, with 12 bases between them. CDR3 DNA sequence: TGTGCCAGCAGCTTGAACGGAGGGAGCTCCTACAATGAGCAGTTCTTC. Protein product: CASSLNGGSSYNEQFF.

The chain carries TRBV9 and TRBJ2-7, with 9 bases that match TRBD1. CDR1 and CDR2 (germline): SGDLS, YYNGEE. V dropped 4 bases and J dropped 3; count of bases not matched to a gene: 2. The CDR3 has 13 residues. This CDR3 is CASSTGQGYEQYF. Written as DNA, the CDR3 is TGTGCCAGCAGCACGGGACAGGGCTACGAGCAGTACTTC.

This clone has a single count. CDR3 bases: TGTGCCAGCAGGGACGGGACTAACATTCAGTACTTC. Translating gives CASRDGTNIQYF. The chain uses TRBV6-1 and TRBJ2-4, with a possible D match to TRBD2 (6 bases). CDR1 and CDR2 (germline): MNHNS, SASEGT. The V end lost 6 bases, the J end lost 7 bases, and 10 bases lay between the germline ends. This CDR3 comprises 12 residues.

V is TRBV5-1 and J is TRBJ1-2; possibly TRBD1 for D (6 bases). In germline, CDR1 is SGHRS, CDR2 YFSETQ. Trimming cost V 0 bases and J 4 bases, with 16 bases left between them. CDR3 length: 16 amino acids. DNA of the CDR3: TGCGCCAGCAGCTTGGTAGGTGGGGACAAGCTCTATGGCTACACCTTC. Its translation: CASSLVGGDKLYGYTF.

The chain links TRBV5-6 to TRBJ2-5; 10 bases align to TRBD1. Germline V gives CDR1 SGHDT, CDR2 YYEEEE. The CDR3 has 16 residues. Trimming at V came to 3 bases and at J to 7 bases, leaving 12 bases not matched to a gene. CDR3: CASSSLGQGGIATQYF. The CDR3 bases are TGTGCCAGCAGCTCACTCGGACAGGGGGGGATCGCGACCCAGTACTTC. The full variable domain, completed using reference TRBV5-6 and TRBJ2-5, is DAGVTQSPTHLIKTRGQQVTLRCSPKSGHDTVSWYQQALGQGPQFIFQYYEEEERQRGNFPDRFSGHQFPNYSSELNVNALLLGDSALYLCASSSLGQGGIATQYFGPGTRLLVL.

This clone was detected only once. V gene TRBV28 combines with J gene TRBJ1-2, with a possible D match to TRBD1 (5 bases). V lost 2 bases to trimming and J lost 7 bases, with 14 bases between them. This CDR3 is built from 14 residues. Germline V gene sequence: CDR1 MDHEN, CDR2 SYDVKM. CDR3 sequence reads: CASSLIDSLGGYTF. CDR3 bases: TGTGCCAGCAGTTTAATTGACAGTCTGGGTGGCTACACCTTC.

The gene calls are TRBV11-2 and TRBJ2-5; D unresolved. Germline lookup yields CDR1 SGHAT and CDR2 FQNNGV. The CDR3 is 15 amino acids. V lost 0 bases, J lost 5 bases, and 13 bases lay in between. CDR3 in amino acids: CASSLDPRGVETQYF. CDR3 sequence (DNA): TGTGCCAGCAGCTTAGACCCACGAGGAGTCGAGACCCAGTACTTC.

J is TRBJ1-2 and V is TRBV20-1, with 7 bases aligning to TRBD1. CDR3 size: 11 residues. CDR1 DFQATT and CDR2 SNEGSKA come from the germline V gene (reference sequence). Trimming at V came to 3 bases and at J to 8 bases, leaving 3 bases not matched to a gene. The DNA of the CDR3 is TGCAGTGCTAGGACAGGGTGGGGCTACACCTTC. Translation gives CSARTGWGYTF.

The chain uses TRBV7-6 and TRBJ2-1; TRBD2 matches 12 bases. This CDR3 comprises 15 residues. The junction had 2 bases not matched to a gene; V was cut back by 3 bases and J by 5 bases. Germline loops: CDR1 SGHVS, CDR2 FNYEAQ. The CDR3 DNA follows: TGTGCCAGCAGCTTGCGGACTAGCGGGAACAATGAGCAGTTCTTC. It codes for CASSLRTSGNNEQFF. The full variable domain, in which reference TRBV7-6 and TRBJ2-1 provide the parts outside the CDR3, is GAGVSQSPRYKVTKRGQDVALRCDPISGHVSLYWYRQALGQGPEFLTYFNYEAQQDKSGLPNDRFSAERPEGSISTLTIQRTEQRDSAMYRCASSLRTSGNNEQFFGPGTRLTVL.

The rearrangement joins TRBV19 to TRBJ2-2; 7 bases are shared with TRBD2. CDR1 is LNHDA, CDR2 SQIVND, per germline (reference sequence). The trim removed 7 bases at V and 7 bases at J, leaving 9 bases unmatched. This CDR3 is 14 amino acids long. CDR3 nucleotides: TGTGCCAGTAATCCAGGACTAGTTGGCGGGGAGCTGTTTTTT. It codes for CASNPGLVGGELFF.

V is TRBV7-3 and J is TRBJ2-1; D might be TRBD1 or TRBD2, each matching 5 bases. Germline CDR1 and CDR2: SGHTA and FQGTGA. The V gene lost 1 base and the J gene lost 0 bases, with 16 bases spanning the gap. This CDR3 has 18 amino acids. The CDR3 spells CASSLSSQAGSSYNEQFF. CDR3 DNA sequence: TGTGCCAGCAGCTTAAGTTCGCAGGCAGGGAGCTCCTACAATGAGCAGTTCTTC. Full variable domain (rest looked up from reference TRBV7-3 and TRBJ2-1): GAGVSQTPSNKVTEKGKYVELRCDPISGHTALYWYRQSLGQGPEFLIYFQGTGAADDSGLPNDRFFAVRPEGSVSTLKIQRTERGDSAVYLCASSLSSQAGSSYNEQFFGPGTRLTVL.

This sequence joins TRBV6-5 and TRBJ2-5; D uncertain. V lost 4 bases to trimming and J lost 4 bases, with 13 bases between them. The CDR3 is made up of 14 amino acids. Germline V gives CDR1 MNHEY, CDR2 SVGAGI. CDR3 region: CASSSPRSRETQYF. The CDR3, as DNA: TGTGCCAGCAGTTCCCCCAGAAGCAGAGAGACCCAGTACTTC.

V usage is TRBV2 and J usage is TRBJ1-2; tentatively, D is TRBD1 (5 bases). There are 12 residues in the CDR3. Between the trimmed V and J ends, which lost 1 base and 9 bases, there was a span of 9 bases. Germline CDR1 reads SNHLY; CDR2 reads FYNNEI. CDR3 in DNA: TGTGCCAGCAGTGAAGTGGGGGTCAGCTACACCTTC. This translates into CASSEVGVSYTF.

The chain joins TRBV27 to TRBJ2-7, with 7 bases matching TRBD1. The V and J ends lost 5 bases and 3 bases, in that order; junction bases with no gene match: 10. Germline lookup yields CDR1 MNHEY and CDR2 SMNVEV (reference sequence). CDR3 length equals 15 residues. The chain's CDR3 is CASSIRTGHLYEQYF. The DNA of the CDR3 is TGTGCCAGCAGTATCCGGACAGGCCACCTCTACGAGCAGTACTTC.

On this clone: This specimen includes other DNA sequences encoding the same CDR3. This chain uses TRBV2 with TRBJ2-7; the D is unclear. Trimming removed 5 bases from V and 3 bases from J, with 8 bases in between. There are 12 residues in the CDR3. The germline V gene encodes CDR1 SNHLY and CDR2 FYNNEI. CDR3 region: CASSQDRYEQYF. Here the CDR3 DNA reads TGTGCCAGCAGTCAGGACCGCTACGAGCAGTACTTC.

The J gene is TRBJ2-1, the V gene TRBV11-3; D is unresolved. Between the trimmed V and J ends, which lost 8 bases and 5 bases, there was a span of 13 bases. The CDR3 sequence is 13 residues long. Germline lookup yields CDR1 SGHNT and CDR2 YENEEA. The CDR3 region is CASGGGGDNEQFF. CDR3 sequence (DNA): TGTGCCAGCGGTGGTGGTGGGGACAATGAGCAGTTCTTC.

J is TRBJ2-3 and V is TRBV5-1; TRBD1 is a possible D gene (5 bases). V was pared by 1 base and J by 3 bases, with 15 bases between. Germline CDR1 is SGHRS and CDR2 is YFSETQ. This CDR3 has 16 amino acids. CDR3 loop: CASSLFSGQGTDTQYF. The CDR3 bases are TGCGCCAGCAGCTTGTTTTCCGGGCAGGGAACAGATACGCAGTATTTT.

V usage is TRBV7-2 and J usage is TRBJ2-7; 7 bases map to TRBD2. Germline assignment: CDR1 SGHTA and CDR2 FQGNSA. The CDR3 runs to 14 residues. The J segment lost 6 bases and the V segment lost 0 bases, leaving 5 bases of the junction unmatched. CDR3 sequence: CASSLAGGHFEQYF. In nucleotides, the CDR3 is TGTGCCAGCAGCTTAGCGGGAGGGCATTTCGAGCAGTACTTC.

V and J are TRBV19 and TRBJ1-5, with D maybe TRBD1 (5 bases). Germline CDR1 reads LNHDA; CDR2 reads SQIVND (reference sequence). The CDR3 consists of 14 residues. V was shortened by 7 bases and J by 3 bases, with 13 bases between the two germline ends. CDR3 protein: CASTRGGVNQPQHF. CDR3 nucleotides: TGTGCCAGTACAAGAGGAGGGGTCAATCAGCCCCAGCATTTT.

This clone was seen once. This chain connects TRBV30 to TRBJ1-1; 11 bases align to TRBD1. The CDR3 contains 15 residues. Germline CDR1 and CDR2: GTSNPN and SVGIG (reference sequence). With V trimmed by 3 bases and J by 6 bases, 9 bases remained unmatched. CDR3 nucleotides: TGTGCCTGGAGAAACCCGGGACAGGGGGTCGCTGAAGCTTTCTTT. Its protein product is CAWRNPGQGVAEAFF.

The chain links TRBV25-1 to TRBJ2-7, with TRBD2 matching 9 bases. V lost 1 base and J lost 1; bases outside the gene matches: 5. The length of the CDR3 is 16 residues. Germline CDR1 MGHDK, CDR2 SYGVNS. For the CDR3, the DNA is TGTGCCAGCAGTGAATTGGCGGGAGGGCGATCCTACGAGCAGTACTTC. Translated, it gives CASSELAGGRSYEQYF.